The 15 T cell receptor beta chains below all came from one sample that was sequenced in a study of T cells in pancreatic ductal adenocarcinoma. The selected patients with pancreatic ductal adenocarcinoma had surgery but no neoadjuvant therapy. The repertoire was sequenced with immunoSEQ multiplex PCR; TCRdb's copy has only in-frame clones and lacks some. The table shows around 94,000 clones, with roughly 95% occurring only once. The specimen sequenced was PBMCs. The receptors come from a human donor with pancreatic ductal adenocarcinoma.

The chain recombines TRBV6-5 with TRBJ1-2; possible D gene TRBD1, 5 bases. This CDR3 region has 13 residues. CDR1 is MNHEY and CDR2 is SVGAGI in the germline V gene. Trimming removed 7 bases at V and 0 bases at J, with 9 bases between. The CDR3 DNA follows: TGTGCCAGCACGGACACGACTAACTATGGCTACACCTTC. Translating it yields CASTDTTNYGYTF.

This clone showed up just a few times. The J gene is TRBJ1-2, the V gene TRBV18; perhaps TRBD1 as D (5 bases). CDR1 is KGHSH, CDR2 LQKENI, per germline. There are 13 residues in the CDR3. Trimming left V 3 bases short and J 4 bases short, with 9 bases between. The CDR3, as DNA: TGTGCCAGCTCACCGGACACGGTCTATGGCTACACCTTC. Encoded protein: CASSPDTVYGYTF.

This chain uses TRBV7-9 with TRBJ2-5; D may be TRBD2 (6 bases). The germline gives CDR1 SEHNR, CDR2 FQNEAQ (reference sequence). The V gene lost 5 bases and the J gene lost 5 bases, with 18 bases spanning the gap. This CDR3 has 15 residues. The CDR3 bases are TGTGCCAGCAGCCCCGATGGGGGGATTAGGGAGACCCAGTACTTC. Translating it yields CASSPDGGIRETQYF.

The chain links TRBV5-1 to TRBJ2-2; TRBD2 is a possible D gene (5 bases). CDR3 length: 14 amino acids. V shed 10 bases and J shed 1 base, with 14 bases lying between them. Germline V gene lookup returns CDR1 SGHRS and CDR2 YFSETQ. CDR3 coding DNA: TGCGCCGGTCGGTTCGCGGGGAACACCGGGGAGCTGTTTTTT. It encodes CAGRFAGNTGELFF.

This clone showed up just once. The chain uses TRBV28 and TRBJ2-3, with 11 bases aligning to TRBD2. The CDR3 is made up of 16 amino acids. The germline gives CDR1 MDHEN, CDR2 SYDVKM. V was clipped by 6 bases and J by 2 bases; unmatched bases: 7. The CDR3 sequence is CASSYGLAGHTDTQYF. The CDR3 DNA is TGTGCCAGCAGCTATGGACTAGCGGGTCACACAGATACGCAGTATTTT.

This clone was detected once. CDR3 DNA sequence: TGTGCCAGCAGGCTAGCGAGTGCAGATACGCAGTATTTT. This codes for CASRLASADTQYF. V gene TRBV7-8 combines with J gene TRBJ2-3, with D possibly TRBD2 on 6 matching bases. Looked up from germline, CDR1 is SGHVS and CDR2 is FQNEAQ. The V gene lost 6 bases and the J gene lost 4 bases, with 11 bases spanning the gap. The CDR3 extends over 13 amino acids.

The CDR3, as DNA: TGTGCCAGCAGCCGTCGAGTCGGGGGGCACGACTATGGCTACACCTTC. The encoded protein is CASSRRVGGHDYGYTF. The chain couples TRBV11-2 to TRBJ1-2, with a possible D match to TRBD1 (6 bases). Germline CDR1 reads SGHAT; CDR2 reads FQNNGV. With 5 bases removed from V and 3 bases from J, the gap between germline ends came to 19 bases. This CDR3 is 16 amino acids long.

This clone has only one observation. The chain recombines TRBV28 with TRBJ2-6; no clear D. The CDR3 length is 13 residues. The germline gives CDR1 MDHEN, CDR2 SYDVKM. The V and J ends lost 8 bases and 1 base respectively, with 6 bases between them. The CDR3 here is CASFASGANVLTF. The CDR3 DNA reads TGTGCCAGCTTTGCGTCTGGGGCCAACGTCCTGACTTTC.

The chain joins TRBV5-1 to TRBJ2-5, with 8 bases matching TRBD1. V lost 5 bases, J lost 2 bases, and 5 bases stayed unmatched. Germline V gene lookup returns CDR1 SGHRS and CDR2 YFSETQ. CDR3 length equals 14 residues. In nucleotides, the CDR3 is TGCGCCAGCAGTACAGGGGGGCCGCAAGAGACCCAGTACTTC. Amino acids: CASSTGGPQETQYF. Looking up the rest from reference TRBV5-1 and TRBJ2-5 gives the full variable domain: KAGVTQTPRYLIKTRGQQVTLSCSPISGHRSVSWYQQTPGQGLQFLFEYFSETQRNKGNFPGRFSGRQFSNSRSEMNVSTLELGDSALYLCASSTGGPQETQYFGPGTRLLVL.

V usage is TRBV9 and J usage is TRBJ2-1; TRBD2 matches 7 bases. The ends lost 4 bases at V and 10 bases at J; junction bases unmatched: 5. The CDR3 is 12 amino acids. Germline CDR1 SGDLS, CDR2 YYNGEE. Here the CDR3 DNA reads TGTGCCAGCAGCCCCCGCGGGGGAGAGCAGTTCTTC. Amino acids: CASSPRGGEQFF.

This clone was seen a few times. The chain couples TRBV6-6 to TRBJ1-1, with D possibly TRBD1 on 5 matching bases. With 7 bases removed from V and 1 base from J, the gap between germline ends came to 7 bases. In germline, CDR1 is MNHNY, CDR2 SVGAGI (reference sequence). The CDR3 is 12 residues long. The CDR3, as DNA: TGTGCCAGCAACCAGGGGAACACTGAAGCTTTCTTT. This translates into CASNQGNTEAFF.

The chain recombines TRBV27 with TRBJ2-7; D remains ambiguous. V was trimmed by 2 bases and J by 1 base, leaving 9 bases between them. The CDR3 extends over 14 amino acids. Germline V gives CDR1 MNHEY, CDR2 SMNVEV (reference sequence). CDR3 nucleotides: TGTGCCAGCAGTTTAAATCGCGGTTCCTACGAGCAGTACTTC. This codes for CASSLNRGSYEQYF.

The V call is TRBV2, the J call TRBJ1-3; the D gene is possibly TRBD1 (6 bases). The CDR3 covers 17 residues. V lost 4 bases to trimming and J lost 2 bases, with 18 bases between them. Germline V gives CDR1 SNHLY, CDR2 FYNNEI. CDR3 residues: CASSVDSPRTAGNTIYF. The CDR3 region has the DNA TGTGCCAGCAGTGTGGACAGCCCCAGGACGGCTGGAAACACCATATATTTT.

This rearrangement joins TRBV2 to TRBJ1-3; D possibly corresponds to TRBD1 (6 bases). The V gene lost 7 bases and the J gene lost 0 bases, with 13 bases spanning the gap. From germline, CDR1 is SNHLY and CDR2 FYNNEI. This CDR3 is built from 15 residues. Here the CDR3 DNA reads TGTGCCAGCACCGCAGGGGCCCTCTCTGGAAACACCATATATTTT. This sequence encodes CASTAGALSGNTIYF.

The chain links TRBV7-2 to TRBJ2-1; D not resolved. The CDR3 totals 14 residues. The germline V gene has CDR1 SGHTA and CDR2 FQGNSA. The V end was cut by 5 bases, the J end by 3 bases, with 11 bases between. The DNA for the CDR3 is TGTGCCAGCAGCCCTTCTCCCGTCTACAATGAGCAGTTCTTC. Protein: CASSPSPVYNEQFF.